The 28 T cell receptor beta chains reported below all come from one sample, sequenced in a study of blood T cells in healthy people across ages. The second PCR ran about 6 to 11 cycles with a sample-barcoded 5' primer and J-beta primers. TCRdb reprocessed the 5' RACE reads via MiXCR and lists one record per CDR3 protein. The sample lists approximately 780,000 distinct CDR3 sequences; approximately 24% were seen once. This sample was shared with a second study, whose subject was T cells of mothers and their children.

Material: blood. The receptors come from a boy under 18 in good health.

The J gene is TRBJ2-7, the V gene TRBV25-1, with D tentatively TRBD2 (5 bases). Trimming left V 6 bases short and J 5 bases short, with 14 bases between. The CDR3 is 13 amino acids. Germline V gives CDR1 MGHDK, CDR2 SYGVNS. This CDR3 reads CASRGSAGNEQYF. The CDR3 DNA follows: TGTGCCAGCAGGGGGAGTGCGGGCAACGAGCAGTACTTC.

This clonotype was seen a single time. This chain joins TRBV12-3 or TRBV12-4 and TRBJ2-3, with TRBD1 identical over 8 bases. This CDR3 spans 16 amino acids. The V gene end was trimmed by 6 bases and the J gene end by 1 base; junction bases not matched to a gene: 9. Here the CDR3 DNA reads TGTGCCAGCAGGATCCTCGGGACAGGCGGCACAGATACGCAGTATTTT. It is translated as CASRILGTGGTDTQYF.

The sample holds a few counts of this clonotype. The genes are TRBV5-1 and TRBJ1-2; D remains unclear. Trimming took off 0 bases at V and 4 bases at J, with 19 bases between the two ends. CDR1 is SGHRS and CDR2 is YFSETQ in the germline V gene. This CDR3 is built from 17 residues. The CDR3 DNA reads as TGCGCCAGCAGCTTGGCGGGTCTTGATATTTCGTCCTATGGCTACACCTTC. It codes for CASSLAGLDISSYGYTF.

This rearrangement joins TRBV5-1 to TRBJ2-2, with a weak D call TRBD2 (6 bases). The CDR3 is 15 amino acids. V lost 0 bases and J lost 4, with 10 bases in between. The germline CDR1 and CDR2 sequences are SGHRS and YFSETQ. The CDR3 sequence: CASSLGTTGTGELFF. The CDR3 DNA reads TGCGCCAGCAGCTTGGGGACTACGGGCACCGGGGAGCTGTTTTTT.

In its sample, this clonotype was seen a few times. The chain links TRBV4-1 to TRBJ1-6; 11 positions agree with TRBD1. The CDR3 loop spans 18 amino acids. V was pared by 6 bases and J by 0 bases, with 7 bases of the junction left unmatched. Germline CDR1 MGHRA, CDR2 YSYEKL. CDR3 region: CASRGVGTGGSYNSPLHF. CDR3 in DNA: TGCGCCAGCAGGGGCGTCGGGACAGGGGGCTCCTATAATTCACCCCTCCACTTT.

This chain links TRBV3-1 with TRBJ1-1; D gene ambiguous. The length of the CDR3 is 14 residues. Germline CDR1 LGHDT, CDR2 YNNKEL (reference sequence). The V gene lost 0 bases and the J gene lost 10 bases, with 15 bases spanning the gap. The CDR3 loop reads CASSQDQLDARAFF. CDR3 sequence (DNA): TGTGCCAGCAGCCAAGATCAGTTGGATGCCCGAGCTTTCTTT.

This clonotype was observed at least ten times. CDR3 amino acids: CASSRGGEETQYF. For the CDR3, the DNA is TGCGCCAGCAGTCGTGGGGGGGAAGAGACCCAGTACTTC. The gene calls are TRBV5-1 and TRBJ2-5; 7 nucleotides agree with TRBD2. In germline, CDR1 is SGHRS, CDR2 YFSETQ. There are 13 residues in the CDR3. J lost 3 bases, V lost 5 bases, and 4 bases had no gene match.

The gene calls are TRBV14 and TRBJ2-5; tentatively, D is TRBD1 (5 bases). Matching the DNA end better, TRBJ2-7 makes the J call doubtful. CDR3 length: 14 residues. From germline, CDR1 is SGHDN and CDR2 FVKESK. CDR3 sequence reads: CASSHFRVRNEQYF. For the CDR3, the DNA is TGTGCCAGCAGCCACTTCAGGGTTAGGAACGAGCAGTACTTC.

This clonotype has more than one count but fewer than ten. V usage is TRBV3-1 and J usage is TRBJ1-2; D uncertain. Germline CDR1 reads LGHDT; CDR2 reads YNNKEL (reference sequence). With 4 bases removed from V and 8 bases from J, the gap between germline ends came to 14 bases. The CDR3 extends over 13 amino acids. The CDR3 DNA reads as TGTGCCAGCAGCCCAGGCCACAGTGGAGGCTACACCTTC. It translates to CASSPGHSGGYTF.

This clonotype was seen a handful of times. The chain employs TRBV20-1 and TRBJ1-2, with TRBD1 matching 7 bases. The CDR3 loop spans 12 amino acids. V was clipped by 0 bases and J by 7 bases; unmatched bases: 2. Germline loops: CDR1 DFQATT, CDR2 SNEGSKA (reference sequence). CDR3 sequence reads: CSARDRQGGYTF. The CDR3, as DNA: TGCAGTGCTAGAGACAGACAGGGTGGCTACACCTTC.

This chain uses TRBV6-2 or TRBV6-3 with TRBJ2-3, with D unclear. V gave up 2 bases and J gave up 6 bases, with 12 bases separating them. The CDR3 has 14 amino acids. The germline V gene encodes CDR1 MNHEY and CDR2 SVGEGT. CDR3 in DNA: TGTGCCAGCAGTTACGGCGGAGTCACGGATACGCAGTATTTT. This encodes CASSYGGVTDTQYF.

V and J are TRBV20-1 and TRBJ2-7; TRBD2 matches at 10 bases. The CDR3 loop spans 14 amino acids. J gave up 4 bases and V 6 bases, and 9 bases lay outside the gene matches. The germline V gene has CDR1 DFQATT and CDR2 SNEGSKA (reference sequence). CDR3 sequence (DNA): TGCAGTGCGCTAATAGCGGGGGGCCGTTACGAGCAGTACTTC. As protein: CSALIAGGRYEQYF.

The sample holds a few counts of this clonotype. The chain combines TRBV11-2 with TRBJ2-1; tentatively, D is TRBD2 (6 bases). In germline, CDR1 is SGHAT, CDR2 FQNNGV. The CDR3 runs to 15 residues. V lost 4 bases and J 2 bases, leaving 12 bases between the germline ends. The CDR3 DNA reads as TGTGCCAGCAGCTGGGACTGGAGTACCTACAATGAGCAGTTCTTC. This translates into CASSWDWSTYNEQFF.

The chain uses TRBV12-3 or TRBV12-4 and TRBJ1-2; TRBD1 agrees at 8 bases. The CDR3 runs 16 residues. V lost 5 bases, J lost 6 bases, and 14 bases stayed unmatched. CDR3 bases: TGTGCCAGCAGTGCAACCGGGACAGGACCACGCGATGGCTACACCTTC. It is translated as CASSATGTGPRDGYTF.

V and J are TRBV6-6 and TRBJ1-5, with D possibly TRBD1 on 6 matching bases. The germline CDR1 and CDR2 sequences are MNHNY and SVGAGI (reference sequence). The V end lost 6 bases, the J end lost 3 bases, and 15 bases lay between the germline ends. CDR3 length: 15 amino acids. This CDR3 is CASSYSRGHNQPQHF. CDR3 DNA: TGTGCCAGCAGCTACAGCAGGGGTCACAATCAGCCCCAGCATTTT.

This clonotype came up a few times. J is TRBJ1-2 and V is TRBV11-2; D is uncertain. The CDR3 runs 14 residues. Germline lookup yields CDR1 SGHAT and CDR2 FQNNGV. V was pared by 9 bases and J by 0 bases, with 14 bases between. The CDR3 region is CASPILDSNYGYTF. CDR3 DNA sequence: TGTGCCAGTCCCATCTTAGATTCTAACTATGGCTACACCTTC.

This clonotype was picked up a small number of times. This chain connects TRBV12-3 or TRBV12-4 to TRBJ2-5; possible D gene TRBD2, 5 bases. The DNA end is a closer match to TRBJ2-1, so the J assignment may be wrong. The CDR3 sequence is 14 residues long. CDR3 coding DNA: TGTGCCAGCAGTTCTCGGACTCCGAGGGATGAGCAGTTCTTC. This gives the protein CASSSRTPRDEQFF.

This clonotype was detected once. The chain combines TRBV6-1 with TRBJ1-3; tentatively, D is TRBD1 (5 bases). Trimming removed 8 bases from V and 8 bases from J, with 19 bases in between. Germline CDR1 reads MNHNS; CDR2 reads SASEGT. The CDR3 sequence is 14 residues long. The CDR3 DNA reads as TGTGCCAGCCAATCCGGGGGGTTCGTCGACACCATATATTTT. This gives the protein CASQSGGFVDTIYF.

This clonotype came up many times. The CDR3 loop is CSARDQAGRGETQYF. The CDR3 DNA is TGCAGTGCTAGAGATCAAGCTGGACGAGGGGAGACCCAGTACTTC. The chain couples TRBV20-1 to TRBJ2-5, with D perhaps TRBD2 (5 bases). The CDR3 runs 15 residues. V lost 0 bases and J lost 5, with 16 bases in between. CDR1 and CDR2 (germline): DFQATT, SNEGSKA (reference sequence).

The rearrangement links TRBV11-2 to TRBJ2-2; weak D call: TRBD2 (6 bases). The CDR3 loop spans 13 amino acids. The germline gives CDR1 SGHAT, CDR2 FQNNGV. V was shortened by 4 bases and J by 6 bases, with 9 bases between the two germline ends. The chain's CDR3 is CASSWGEAGELFF. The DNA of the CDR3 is TGTGCCAGCAGCTGGGGGGAGGCCGGGGAGCTGTTTTTT.

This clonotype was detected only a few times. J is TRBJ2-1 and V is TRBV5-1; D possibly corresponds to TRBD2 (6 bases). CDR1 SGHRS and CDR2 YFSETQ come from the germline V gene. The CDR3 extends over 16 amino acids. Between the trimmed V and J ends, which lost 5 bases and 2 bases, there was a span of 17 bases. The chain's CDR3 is CASSSVAAGPYNEQFF. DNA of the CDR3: TGCGCCAGCAGTTCAGTAGCGGCTGGCCCCTACAATGAGCAGTTCTTC.

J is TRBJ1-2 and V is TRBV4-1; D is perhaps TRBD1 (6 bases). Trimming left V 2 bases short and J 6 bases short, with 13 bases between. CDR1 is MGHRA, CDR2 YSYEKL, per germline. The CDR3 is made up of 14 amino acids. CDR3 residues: CASSQFPGDNGYTF. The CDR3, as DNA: TGCGCCAGCAGCCAATTCCCAGGGGATAATGGCTACACCTTC.

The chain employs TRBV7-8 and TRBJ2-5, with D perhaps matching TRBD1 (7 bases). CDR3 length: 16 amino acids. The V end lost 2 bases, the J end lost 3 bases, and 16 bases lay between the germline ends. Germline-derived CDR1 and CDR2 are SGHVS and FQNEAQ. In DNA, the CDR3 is TGTGCCAGCAGCTTACGGCGGGGACAGCCCGAAGAGACCCAGTACTTC. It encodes CASSLRRGQPEETQYF.

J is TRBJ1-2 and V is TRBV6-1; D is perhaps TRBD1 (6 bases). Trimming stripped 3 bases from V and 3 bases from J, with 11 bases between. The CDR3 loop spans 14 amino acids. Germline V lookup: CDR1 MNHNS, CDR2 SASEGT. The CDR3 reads CASSETGSHYGYTF. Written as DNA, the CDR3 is TGTGCCAGCAGTGAGACAGGTTCCCACTATGGCTACACCTTC.

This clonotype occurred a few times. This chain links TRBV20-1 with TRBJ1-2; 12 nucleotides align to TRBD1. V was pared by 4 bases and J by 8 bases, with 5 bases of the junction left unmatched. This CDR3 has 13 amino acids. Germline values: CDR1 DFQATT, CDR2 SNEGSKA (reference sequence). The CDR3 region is CSATGTGGAGYTF. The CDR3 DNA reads TGCAGTGCTACCGGGACAGGGGGCGCGGGCTACACCTTC.

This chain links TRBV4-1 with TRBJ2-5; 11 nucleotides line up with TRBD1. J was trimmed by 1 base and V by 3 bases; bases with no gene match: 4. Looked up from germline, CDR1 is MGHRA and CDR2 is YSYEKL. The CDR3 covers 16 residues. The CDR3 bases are TGCGCCAGCAGCCAGGGGACAGGGGGGTCCCAAGAGACCCAGTACTTC. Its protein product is CASSQGTGGSQETQYF.

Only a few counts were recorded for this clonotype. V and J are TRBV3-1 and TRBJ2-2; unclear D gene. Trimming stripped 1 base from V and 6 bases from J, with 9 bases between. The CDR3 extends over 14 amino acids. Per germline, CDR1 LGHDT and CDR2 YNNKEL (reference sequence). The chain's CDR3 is CASSQVGTPGELFF. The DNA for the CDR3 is TGTGCCAGCAGCCAAGTGGGTACCCCCGGGGAGCTGTTTTTT.

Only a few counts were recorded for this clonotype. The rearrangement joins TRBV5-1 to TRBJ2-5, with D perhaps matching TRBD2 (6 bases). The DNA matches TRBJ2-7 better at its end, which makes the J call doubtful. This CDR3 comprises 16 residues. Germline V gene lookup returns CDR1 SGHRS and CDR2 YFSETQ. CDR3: CASSLGGGVSSYEQYF. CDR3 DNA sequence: TGCGCCAGCAGCTTGGGAGGCGGGGTGAGCTCCTACGAGCAGTACTTC.